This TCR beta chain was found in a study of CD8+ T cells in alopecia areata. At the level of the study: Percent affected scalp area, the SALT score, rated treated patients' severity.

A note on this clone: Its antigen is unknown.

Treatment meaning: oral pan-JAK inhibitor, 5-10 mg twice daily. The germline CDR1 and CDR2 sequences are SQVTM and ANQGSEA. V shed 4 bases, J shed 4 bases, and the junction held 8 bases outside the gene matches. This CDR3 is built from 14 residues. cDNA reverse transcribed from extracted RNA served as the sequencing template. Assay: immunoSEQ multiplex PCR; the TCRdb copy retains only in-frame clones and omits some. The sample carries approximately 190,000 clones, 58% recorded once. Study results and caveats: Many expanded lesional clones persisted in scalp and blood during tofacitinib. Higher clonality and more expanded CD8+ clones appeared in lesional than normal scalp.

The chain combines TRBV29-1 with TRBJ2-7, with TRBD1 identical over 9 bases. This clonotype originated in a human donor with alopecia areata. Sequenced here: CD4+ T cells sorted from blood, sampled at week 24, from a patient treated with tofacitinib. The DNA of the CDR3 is TGCAGCGTTGGAGGAACAGGGGGCTTATACGAGCAGTACTTC. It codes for CSVGGTGGLYEQYF.